This T cell receptor beta chain was observed in a study of cytotoxic CD8 clonotypes in ibrutinib-treated CLL. At the level of the study: In all, 10 to 11 patients were relapsed/refractory, around 15 were treatment-naive and 17 were IGHV unmutated.

The CDR3 spans 16 residues. The germline V gene has CDR1 MDHEN and CDR2 SYDVKM. Unmatched junction bases numbered 5, after V lost 4 bases and J lost 0 bases. Sequencing was designed to attain a depth spanning 1 in 200,000 to 1 in 1 million T cells. This table comes from immunoSEQ multiplex PCR, and its TCRdb copy is limited to in-frame clones, with some not included. The data contain about 39,000 clones, approximately 67% of them singletons. As to this clone: Antigen unknown.

From cryopreserved PBMCs came 1.5 to 2.5 micrograms of genomic DNA used for TCR beta libraries. General study results and limits: Exceeding age-matched healthy donors, baseline clonality also tracked the counts of circulating CD8+ T cells.

The chain recombines TRBV28 with TRBJ2-4; 8 nucleotides line up with TRBD2. The sequence derives from a human donor with chronic lymphocytic leukemia. The sample was PBMCs, taken at disease progression, from a patient treated with ibrutinib. The CDR3 region is CASSSSAGAAKNIQYF. CDR3 bases: TGTGCCAGCAGTTCTTCAGCGGGGGCAGCCAAAAACATTCAGTACTTC. The whole variable domain, remainder taken from reference TRBV28 and TRBJ2-4, is DVKVTQSSRYLVKRTGEKVFLECVQDMDHENMFWYRQDPGLGLRLIYFSYDVKMKEKGDIPEGYSVSREKKERFSLILESASTNQTSMYLCASSSSAGAAKNIQYFGAGTRLSVL.